This record concerns one TCR beta chain sequence. Its antigen is as yet unknown. This entry comes from a study of blood T cells in healthy people across ages. Together with a sample-barcoded 5' primer, a J-beta primer mix was included in a second PCR lasting about 6 to 11 cycles. TCRdb used MiXCR to reprocess the 5' RACE reads, holding one entry per CDR3 protein. The profile shows under 1,100,000 distinct CDR3 sequences, approximately 25% of them singletons. Study findings and constraints: It was the long-lived donors that had more naive CD4+ cells and higher diversity than aged donors. Age showed a roughly linear inverse relationship with TCR beta diversity per million T cells.

These sequences were also reported in another study, on T cells of mothers and their children. That report adds: Every mother produced more than 8 million TCR beta CDR3 reads, whereas every child provided roughly 3 million.

This TCR was sampled from a girl aged 2-10 years in good health. The specimen sequenced was blood.

This CDR3 is CATSVGNNEQFF. The CDR3 DNA reads as TGTGCCACCAGTGTTGGGAACAATGAGCAGTTCTTC. This chain links TRBV24-1 with TRBJ2-1; D is unclear. Trimming stripped 5 bases from V and 5 bases from J, with 6 bases between. From germline, CDR1 is KGHDR and CDR2 SFDVKD. This CDR3 has 12 amino acids.